These 17 T cell receptor beta chains share one sample of origin, sequenced in a study of immune characterization of retroperitoneal liposarcoma. TCRdb reanalysed the PCR reads using MiXCR and keeps one entry per CDR3 protein. Seen here are roughly 11,000 distinct CDR3 sequences, 22% observed once, and the top ten hold about 9.8%. What was sequenced was blood. Receptor source: a female donor with retroperitoneal liposarcoma.

This clonotype came up a few times. This sequence joins TRBV19 and TRBJ2-5; D gene unclear. This CDR3 comprises 11 residues. The V end was cut by 4 bases, the J end by 4 bases, with 4 bases between. Germline CDR1 is LNHDA and CDR2 is SQIVND (reference sequence). As DNA, the CDR3 is TGTGCCAGTAGTACGAGAGAGACCCAGTACTTC. Translating gives CASSTRETQYF.

This clonotype was counted a few times. This chain joins TRBV12-3 or TRBV12-4 and TRBJ2-3; 12 nucleotides agree with TRBD2. The J call may be in error: the DNA end matches TRBJ2-7 better. The CDR3 contains 16 residues. The CDR3 spells CASSSFRLAGENEQYF. CDR3 nucleotide sequence: TGTGCCAGCAGTTCCTTCCGACTAGCGGGAGAAAATGAGCAGTACTTC.

This clonotype has ten or more counts. A much larger clone lies one base from this, so it may be a read error. This rearrangement joins TRBV10-1 to TRBJ2-1, with D perhaps TRBD1 or TRBD2 (5 bases each). The V end was cut by 3 bases, the J end by 13 bases, with 19 bases between. The CDR3 extends over 14 amino acids. The germline V gene has CDR1 WNHNN and CDR2 SYGVQD (reference sequence). The CDR3 protein is CASSETWGQGPQFF. The CDR3 bases are TGCGCCAGCAGTGAAACGTGGGGCCAGGGACCCCAGTTCTTC.

The chain recombines TRBV14 with TRBJ2-2; D may be TRBD1 or TRBD2 (6 bases each). CDR3 length: 16 residues. The germline CDR1 and CDR2 sequences are SGHDN and FVKESK. Trimming removed 4 bases at V and 0 bases at J, with 12 bases between. The CDR3 region is CASSRLGGTNTGELFF. For the CDR3, the DNA is TGTGCCAGCAGCCGACTCGGGGGCACGAACACCGGGGAGCTGTTTTTT.

The chain uses TRBV20-1 and TRBJ2-1; 9 positions match TRBD2. The CDR3 extends over 15 amino acids. Trimming removed 1 base from V and 2 bases from J; junction bases left unmatched: 3. The germline V gene has CDR1 DFQATT and CDR2 SNEGSKA (reference sequence). The CDR3 here is CSARGASGTYNEQFF. DNA of the CDR3: TGCAGTGCTAGAGGGGCTAGCGGGACCTACAATGAGCAGTTCTTC.

The chain is built from TRBV6-9 and TRBJ2-1; possibly TRBD1 or TRBD2 for D (5 bases each). The CDR3 has 14 residues. The ends were cut back, 5 bases at V and 10 bases at J, with 18 bases in the middle. Germline V CDR1 and CDR2: MNHGY, SVAAGI. The CDR3 sequence: CASSVGEFSYEQFF. For the CDR3, the DNA is TGTGCCAGCAGTGTAGGGGAGTTCTCCTACGAGCAGTTCTTC.

This clonotype was seen ten or more times. The CDR3 DNA sequence: TGTGCCAGCAGTCCCGGGGGGCCAAGTAGGAGGGACACTGAAGCTTTCTTT. This gives the protein CASSPGGPSRRDTEAFF. The J gene is TRBJ1-1, the V gene TRBV12-3 or TRBV12-4, with D maybe TRBD1 (6 bases). CDR3 length: 17 residues. Trimming shortened V by 5 bases and J by 3 bases, and 22 bases separated the two germline ends.

This clonotype was seen a few times. The J gene is TRBJ2-5, the V gene TRBV7-8, with TRBD2 matching over 9 bases. The germline V gene has CDR1 SGHVS and CDR2 FQNEAQ. Unmatched junction bases numbered 3, after V lost 5 bases and J lost 2 bases. The CDR3 loop spans 14 amino acids. The CDR3 is CASSPTSGQETQYF. The DNA of the CDR3 is TGTGCCAGCAGCCCTACTAGCGGGCAAGAGACCCAGTACTTC.

This clonotype appeared many times. This rearrangement joins TRBV7-3 to TRBJ1-1; D unresolved. CDR3 length: 16 amino acids. Germline V CDR1 and CDR2: SGHTA, FQGTGA. Trimming pared 5 bases from V and 1 base from J, leaving 17 bases between. The DNA of the CDR3 is TGTGCCAGCAGCCCCAATCCCCGTGGAGCGAACACTGAAGCTTTCTTT. Protein sequence: CASSPNPRGANTEAFF.

This clonotype was observed a few times. The chain uses TRBV11-2 and TRBJ1-2; D may be TRBD1 (5 bases). The ends were cut back, 5 bases at V and 7 bases at J, with 14 bases in the middle. This CDR3 is built from 13 residues. Germline V gene lookup returns CDR1 SGHAT and CDR2 FQNNGV. CDR3 DNA: TGTGCCAGCAGCCCAGGGAAGTTCACTGGCTACACCTTC. Its translation: CASSPGKFTGYTF.

The chain is built from TRBV27 and TRBJ1-1, with D hard to call. V was cut by 3 bases and J by 1 base, with 6 bases left in between. This CDR3 spans 13 amino acids. Germline V gives CDR1 MNHEY, CDR2 SMNVEV (reference sequence). CDR3 amino acids: CASSFMGNTEAFF. CDR3 in DNA: TGTGCCAGCAGTTTTATGGGGAACACTGAAGCTTTCTTT.

This clonotype was seen repeatedly, ten times or more. This chain joins TRBV6-1 and TRBJ1-6; D remains ambiguous. This CDR3 spans 15 amino acids. Germline assignment: CDR1 MNHNS and CDR2 SASEGT. V was pared by 1 base and J by 0 bases, with 4 bases between. DNA for the CDR3: TGTGCCAGCAGTGAAGAAGACTCCTATAATTCACCCCTCCACTTT. Protein product: CASSEEDSYNSPLHF.

This chain joins TRBV6-1 and TRBJ2-1, with 11 bases identical to TRBD2. The CDR3 spans 14 residues. The V gene's germline CDR1 is MNHNS and CDR2 SASEGT. Losses at the gene ends were 8 bases for V and 9 bases for J; bases not matched to a gene: 9. The CDR3 sequence: CASQLAGAGSEQFF. The CDR3 region has the DNA TGTGCCAGCCAACTAGCGGGAGCCGGAAGTGAGCAGTTCTTC.

The J gene is TRBJ2-3, the V gene TRBV7-2; TRBD1 matches at 7 bases. The V gene end was trimmed by 4 bases and the J gene end by 4 bases; junction bases not matched to a gene: 11. Germline-derived CDR1 and CDR2 are SGHTA and FQGNSA. This CDR3 has 16 residues. CDR3 DNA: TGTGCCAGCAGCTCCCGGTCTAAAACAGGGGCAGATACGCAGTATTTT. Translated: CASSSRSKTGADTQYF.

Comments on this clonotype: A much larger clone sits a single nucleotide away, making a read error possible. The rearrangement uses TRBV28 and TRBJ2-1, with 7 bases fitting TRBD1. The DNA end lines up better with TRBJ2-7; the J call may be wrong. CDR3 length equals 15 residues. Looked up from germline, CDR1 is MDHEN and CDR2 is SYDVKM. CDR3 DNA: TGTGCCAGCAGTCCACAGGGGCCTATTTACAATGAGCAGTACTTC. Translated, it gives CASSPQGPIYNEQYF.

This clonotype was observed at least ten times. The chain couples TRBV12-3 or TRBV12-4 to TRBJ2-5; D may be TRBD1 (5 bases). The J call could be wrong; TRBJ2-7 is a better fit for the DNA end. The CDR3 loop spans 15 amino acids. CDR3 sequence: CASSLIGEPPYEQYF. The CDR3 DNA reads TGTGCCAGCAGTTTAATAGGGGAACCCCCTTACGAGCAGTACTTC.

This clonotype was seen many times. The chain has TRBV6-1 and TRBJ1-6; D possibly corresponds to TRBD1 (6 bases). This CDR3 has 16 residues. Deletions cut 6 bases from V and 3 bases from J, with 15 bases between. CDR1 is MNHNS and CDR2 is SASEGT in the germline V gene. The CDR3 DNA reads TGTGCCAGCAGATCCGAGAGGGACAACTATAATTCACCCCTCCACTTT. Residues: CASRSERDNYNSPLHF.